Below are 17 T cell receptor beta chains sequenced from a single sample in a study of T cell clones after liver transplantation (dated by TCRdb to between 2018 and 2020). The receptor library was made with the immunoSEQ multiplex PCR assay. The immuneACCESS repertoire file appears here via TCRdb, limited to in-frame rearrangements. These files lack a portion of the clones; in checked studies, under half of the deficit traces to unresolved V genes, and the cause of the others is not known. This sample holds tens of thousands of clones; around 94% were observed only once. Roughly 26% of the sample rests with the top ten. The sample consisted of CD8+ T cells from blood, taken 12 months after liver transplant. These receptors were obtained from a human patient who received a liver transplant. Some T cells may originate with the graft donor following a transplant.

J is TRBJ2-1 and V is TRBV18; the match to TRBD2 covers 13 bases. Trimming cost V 3 bases and J 5 bases; bases outside gene matches: 13. The CDR3 totals 19 residues. The germline V gene encodes CDR1 KGHSH and CDR2 LQKENI. The CDR3 DNA reads TGTGCCAGCTCACCGGTATGGACTAGCGGGAGTTCGGCTAACAATGAGCAGTTCTTC. Translated: CASSPVWTSGSSANNEQFF.

V is TRBV10-3 and J is TRBJ2-7; D not resolved. CDR1 and CDR2 from the germline V gene are ENHRY and SYGVKD. CDR3 length equals 12 residues. The V end lost 3 bases, the J end lost 6 bases, and 9 bases lay between the germline ends. CDR3 bases: TGTGCCATCAGTGACCGGCGAGGCGAGCAGTACTTC. Encoded protein: CAISDRRGEQYF.

Points on this clone: Other DNA sequences of this sample code for an identical CDR3. The chain couples TRBV28 to TRBJ2-7; D ambiguous. The CDR3 loop spans 12 amino acids. Looked up from germline, CDR1 is MDHEN and CDR2 is SYDVKM. Trimming pared 6 bases from V and 4 bases from J, leaving 10 bases between. The CDR3 loop is CASSLHRYEQYF. For the CDR3, the DNA is TGTGCCAGCAGCTTACATCGGTACGAGCAGTACTTC.

The genes are TRBV6-6 and TRBJ2-3; 9 nucleotides align to TRBD1. Trimming cost V 3 bases and J 0 bases; bases outside gene matches: 4. The CDR3 is 16 amino acids. Germline-derived CDR1 and CDR2 are MNHNY and SVGAGI (reference sequence). CDR3 DNA: TGTGCCAGCAGTTATACAGGGGGCTCTAGCACAGATACGCAGTATTTT. Protein sequence: CASSYTGGSSTDTQYF.

This chain links TRBV7-8 with TRBJ2-1; unclear D gene. Trimming cost V 1 base and J 0 bases, with 7 bases left between them. This CDR3 is 15 amino acids long. Germline CDR1 and CDR2: SGHVS and FQNEAQ. CDR3 DNA: TGTGCCAGCAGCTTAGATAAGCGCTCCTACAATGAGCAGTTCTTC. As protein: CASSLDKRSYNEQFF.

This chain joins TRBV9 and TRBJ1-2; TRBD1 is a possible D gene (5 bases). V was clipped by 2 bases and J by 0 bases, with 14 bases between them. Germline assignment: CDR1 SGDLS and CDR2 YYNGEE. The CDR3 spans 16 residues. CDR3 in amino acids: CASSVSDTLANYGYTF. CDR3 DNA: TGTGCCAGCAGCGTCTCGGACACCCTAGCTAACTATGGCTACACCTTC. The variable domain in full, with the rest retrieved from reference TRBV9 and TRBJ1-2, is DSGVTQTPKHLITATGQRVTLRCSPRSGDLSVYWYQQSLDQGLQFLIQYYNGEERAKGNILERFSAQQFPDLHSELNLSSLELGDSALYFCASSVSDTLANYGYTFGSGTRLTVV.

The CDR3 sequence: CASTRREYSNQPQHF. The CDR3 DNA is TGTGCCAGCACCAGAAGGGAATATAGCAATCAGCCCCAGCATTTT. The chain recombines TRBV6-1 with TRBJ1-5, with no clear D. Trimming stripped 7 bases from V and 0 bases from J, with 13 bases between. The CDR3 extends over 15 amino acids. In germline, CDR1 is MNHNS, CDR2 SASEGT.

The V and J genes are TRBV28 and TRBJ2-1, with a possible D match to TRBD2 (6 bases). V was clipped by 2 bases and J by 8 bases, with 19 bases between them. The CDR3 spans 16 residues. CDR1 is MDHEN and CDR2 is SYDVKM in the germline V gene. CDR3 in DNA: TGTGCCAGCAGTTTAACACGCGGGGAGAGGATACATGAGCAGTTCTTC. This sequence encodes CASSLTRGERIHEQFF.

The chain employs TRBV9 and TRBJ2-2; D is possibly TRBD2 (5 bases). CDR3 length: 15 amino acids. Germline-derived CDR1 and CDR2 are SGDLS and YYNGEE. The germline V and J ends were trimmed by 3 bases and 0 bases, with 9 bases remaining between them. The CDR3 DNA follows: TGTGCCAGCAGCGCGGGAATTTCGAACACCGGGGAGCTGTTTTTT. This sequence encodes CASSAGISNTGELFF.

This clone was seen only once. The chain has TRBV2 and TRBJ1-2; no clear D. From germline, CDR1 is SNHLY and CDR2 FYNNEI. Trimming cost V 2 bases and J 13 bases, with 11 bases left between them. There are 11 residues in the CDR3. CDR3 loop: CASSEIEDCTF. DNA for the CDR3: TGTGCCAGCAGTGAAATAGAGGACTGCACCTTC.

This chain connects TRBV10-2 to TRBJ2-7; D unclear. Trimming took off 3 bases at V and 2 bases at J, with 11 bases between the two ends. Germline V gene sequence: CDR1 WSHSY, CDR2 SAAADI. The CDR3 length is 14 residues. CDR3 nucleotides: TGCGCCAGCAGTGATAGGAAACTGCCCTACGAGCAGTACTTC. The encoded protein is CASSDRKLPYEQYF.

The chain uses TRBV30 and TRBJ2-7; D remains unclear. The CDR3 loop spans 13 amino acids. Trimming stripped 0 bases from V and 0 bases from J, with 6 bases between. CDR1 GTSNPN and CDR2 SVGIG come from the germline V gene (reference sequence). The CDR3 sequence: CAWSVSSSYEQYF. The CDR3, as DNA: TGTGCCTGGAGTGTTTCCAGCTCCTACGAGCAGTACTTC.

The chain is built from TRBV5-1 and TRBJ2-1, with D perhaps matching TRBD1 (6 bases). Trimming removed 0 bases from V and 7 bases from J, with 14 bases in between. Germline CDR1 reads SGHRS; CDR2 reads YFSETQ. The length of the CDR3 is 15 residues. As DNA, the CDR3 is TGCGCCAGCAGCTTGGACAGGGTAGTTGGTAATGAGCAGTTCTTC. This sequence encodes CASSLDRVVGNEQFF.

The V and J genes are TRBV7-9 and TRBJ2-1; D gene uncertain. V was clipped by 0 bases and J by 12 bases, with 15 bases between them. CDR3 size: 14 residues. In germline, CDR1 is SEHNR, CDR2 FQNEAQ (reference sequence). The chain's CDR3 is CASSLARLRYVQFF. CDR3 DNA sequence: TGTGCCAGCAGCTTAGCCCGGTTGCGTTACGTGCAGTTCTTC.

The chain recombines TRBV11-2 with TRBJ2-7; 7 bases map to TRBD2. CDR1 is SGHAT, CDR2 FQNNGV, per germline. The CDR3 has 14 amino acids. The V gene end was trimmed by 5 bases and the J gene end by 1 base; junction bases not matched to a gene: 5. The CDR3 spells CASSPPSGSYEQYF. The DNA of the CDR3 is TGTGCCAGCAGCCCGCCTAGCGGATCCTACGAGCAGTACTTC.

The chain is built from TRBV15 and TRBJ2-1; the match to TRBD2 covers 11 bases. CDR1 is LNHNV, CDR2 YYDKDF, per germline (reference sequence). V dropped 2 bases and J dropped 3; count of bases not matched to a gene: 0. This CDR3 spans 15 amino acids. The CDR3 sequence: CATSRTSGSYNEQFF. For the CDR3, the DNA is TGTGCCACCAGCAGAACTAGCGGGAGCTACAATGAGCAGTTCTTC.

The rearrangement uses TRBV7-9 and TRBJ2-3; 7 bases are shared with TRBD2. The CDR3 runs 18 residues. With V trimmed by 3 bases and J by 4 bases, 16 bases remained unmatched. The germline gives CDR1 SEHNR, CDR2 FQNEAQ (reference sequence). The CDR3, as DNA: TGTGCCAGCAGCTTCCCTTTTGGCGGGAGCCCGCAAGCAGATACGCAGTATTTT. Amino acids: CASSFPFGGSPQADTQYF.